Listed here are 25 T cell receptor beta chains from one sample, sequenced in a study of T-cell reconstitution after alpha-beta-depleted transplantation in children. During its preparation, the TCRbeta library received unique molecular identifiers. TCRdb processed the PCR reads anew with MiXCR; each CDR3 protein has one entry. The data contain 490,000 or so distinct CDR3 sequences, roughly an eighth of them singletons. Here the sequenced sample was PBMCs from the stem cell graft donor, taken from the stem cell graft. Receptors originate from a human donor who donated a stem cell graft to a child with combined immunodeficiency.

The V gene is TRBV6-5, the J gene TRBJ1-5; TRBD1 matches at 7 bases. This CDR3 has 17 amino acids. CDR1 is MNHEY and CDR2 is SVGAGI in the germline V gene. The ends lost 0 bases at V and 6 bases at J; junction bases unmatched: 11. DNA for the CDR3: TGTGCCAGCAGTTACTCGACACAGGGGCGTACAGGTCAGCCCCAGCATTTT. Its translation: CASSYSTQGRTGQPQHF.

CDR3 in amino acids: CASSLGGFTRGELFF. CDR3 nucleotides: TGTGCCAGCAGCTTGGGTGGCTTCACACGAGGGGAGCTGTTTTTT. V usage is TRBV7-9 and J usage is TRBJ2-2; D remains unclear. This CDR3 spans 15 amino acids. CDR1 and CDR2 from the germline V gene are SEHNR and FQNEAQ (reference sequence). V lost 3 bases to trimming and J lost 8 bases, with 16 bases between them.

The chain couples TRBV18 to TRBJ2-1, with D perhaps TRBD1 (7 bases). CDR3 size: 17 residues. V lost 5 bases to trimming and J lost 0 bases, with 17 bases between them. Germline V CDR1 and CDR2: KGHSH, LQKENI. The DNA for the CDR3 is TGTGCCAGCTCAAACAACCAGGGGGGCCTCTCCTACAATGAGCAGTTCTTC. Encoded protein: CASSNNQGGLSYNEQFF. Full variable domain (outside the CDR3, taken from reference TRBV18 and TRBJ2-1): NAGVMQNPRHLVRRRGQEARLRCSPMKGHSHVYWYRQLPEEGLKFMVYLQKENIIDESGMPKERFSAEFPKEGPSILRIQQVVRGDSAAYFCASSNNQGGLSYNEQFFGPGTRLTVL.

The rearrangement links TRBV7-6 to TRBJ2-3, with 9 bases fitting TRBD2. The germline V gene has CDR1 SGHVS and CDR2 FNYEAQ. J lost 5 bases, V lost 1 base, and 7 bases had no gene match. The CDR3 is made up of 16 amino acids. CDR3 amino acids: CASSLVAGLAQDTQYF. CDR3 in DNA: TGTGCCAGCAGCTTAGTCGCGGGACTAGCCCAAGATACGCAGTATTTT. Full variable domain (outside the CDR3, taken from reference TRBV7-6 and TRBJ2-3): GAGVSQSPRYKVTKRGQDVALRCDPISGHVSLYWYRQALGQGPEFLTYFNYEAQQDKSGLPNDRFSAERPEGSISTLTIQRTEQRDSAMYRCASSLVAGLAQDTQYFGPGTRLTVL.

For the CDR3, the DNA is TGCGCCAGCAGCTTCCTTCGGAGACTCACAGATACGCAGTATTTT. Residues: CASSFLRRLTDTQYF. The chain has TRBV5-1 and TRBJ2-3; D not certain. This CDR3 is 15 amino acids long. Trimming stripped 2 bases from V and 2 bases from J, with 12 bases between. Germline V CDR1 and CDR2: SGHRS, YFSETQ.

This clonotype occurred a few times. V and J are TRBV7-8 and TRBJ2-7; D remains ambiguous. V was cut by 1 base and J by 0 bases, with 7 bases left in between. Germline V gene lookup returns CDR1 SGHVS and CDR2 FQNEAQ. CDR3 length: 14 amino acids. The DNA of the CDR3 is TGTGCCAGCAGCTTAGTCGCCCTCTCCTACGAGCAGTACTTC. Translating it yields CASSLVALSYEQYF.

This clonotype has just a few counts. The rearrangement joins TRBV20-1 to TRBJ2-1; 10 bases line up with TRBD2. Unmatched junction bases numbered 2, after V lost 0 bases and J lost 0 bases. This CDR3 is 16 amino acids long. Germline lookup yields CDR1 DFQATT and CDR2 SNEGSKA (reference sequence). DNA of the CDR3: TGCAGTGCTAGAGATTGGACTAGCGGCTCCTACAATGAGCAGTTCTTC. Translating gives CSARDWTSGSYNEQFF.

This chain joins TRBV3-1 and TRBJ2-3; no clear D gene. Germline V gene data show CDR1 as LGHDT and CDR2 as YNNKEL (reference sequence). There are 13 residues in the CDR3. V shed 4 bases and J shed 4 bases, with 9 bases lying between them. In DNA, the CDR3 is TGTGCCAGCAGCCCAGATCTGTCAGATACGCAGTATTTT. As protein: CASSPDLSDTQYF.

This clonotype has ten or more counts. The chain carries TRBV7-2 and TRBJ2-3; D not resolved. The CDR3 is 13 amino acids. V was trimmed by 2 bases and J by 0 bases, leaving 3 bases between them. Germline V gene data show CDR1 as SGHTA and CDR2 as FQGNSA. In DNA form, the CDR3 reads TGTGCCAGCAGCTTACCTAGCACAGATACGCAGTATTTT. This codes for CASSLPSTDTQYF.

CDR3 sequence reads: CASSPLAGAETQYF. The CDR3 coding sequence is TGTGCCAGCAGTCCTCTAGCGGGGGCGGAGACCCAGTACTTC. This chain links TRBV12-3 or TRBV12-4 with TRBJ2-5; 10 bases agree with TRBD2. CDR3 length: 14 residues. J gave up 5 bases and V 5 bases, and 5 bases lay outside the gene matches.

V is TRBV7-6 and J is TRBJ2-5; unclear D gene. The V and J ends lost 0 bases and 5 bases respectively, with 16 bases between them. The germline gives CDR1 SGHVS, CDR2 FNYEAQ. The CDR3 contains 16 residues. In DNA form, the CDR3 reads TGTGCCAGCAGCTTAGCCACACAGTCTACTTGGGAGACCCAGTACTTC. Protein: CASSLATQSTWETQYF.

With regard to this clonotype: Compared with germline, one end of the junction differs, possibly owing to a read error. The CDR3 loop reads CASSYSGQGMSEQCF. CDR3 DNA sequence: TGTGCCAGCAGTTACTCAGGACAGGGGATGTCCGAGCAGTGCTTC. This rearrangement joins TRBV6-5 to TRBJ2-7; the match to TRBD1 covers 9 bases. The CDR3 covers 15 residues. Germline CDR1 and CDR2: MNHEY and SVGAGI.

The sample holds one count of this clonotype. The chain couples TRBV19 to TRBJ2-7, with TRBD1 matching 8 bases. V was clipped by 8 bases and J by 0 bases; unmatched bases: 12. CDR1 and CDR2 (germline): LNHDA, SQIVND (reference sequence). The CDR3 totals 16 residues. The CDR3 loop reads CASATSDRAPSYEQYF. DNA for the CDR3: TGTGCCAGTGCGACTTCGGACAGGGCCCCCTCCTACGAGCAGTACTTC.

This chain links TRBV9 with TRBJ1-1; possible D gene TRBD1, 6 bases. The V gene's germline CDR1 is SGDLS and CDR2 YYNGEE. This CDR3 is built from 13 residues. V dropped 3 bases and J dropped 3 bases, with 9 bases sitting between them. The CDR3 DNA follows: TGTGCCAGCAGCGAGACAGGCGACACTGAAGCTTTCTTT. Residues: CASSETGDTEAFF. Filled out from reference TRBV9 and TRBJ1-1, the complete variable domain reads DSGVTQTPKHLITATGQRVTLRCSPRSGDLSVYWYQQSLDQGLQFLIQYYNGEERAKGNILERFSAQQFPDLHSELNLSSLELGDSALYFCASSETGDTEAFFGQGTRLTVV.

The chain uses TRBV7-9 and TRBJ1-3, with D possibly TRBD1 on 5 matching bases. The CDR3 is made up of 15 amino acids. Deletions cut 6 bases from V and 2 bases from J, with 14 bases between. CDR1 and CDR2 (germline): SEHNR, FQNEAQ (reference sequence). DNA for the CDR3: TGTGCCAGCAGTCAAACAGGAATCGCTGGAAACACCATATATTTT. Translating gives CASSQTGIAGNTIYF.

The chain carries TRBV12-3 or TRBV12-4 and TRBJ2-1; maybe TRBD2 (5 bases). With 7 bases removed from V and 10 bases from J, the gap between germline ends came to 14 bases. The CDR3 totals 12 residues. CDR3 residues: CASMRGSTEQFF. CDR3 coding DNA: TGTGCCAGCATGCGAGGGAGTACCGAGCAGTTCTTC.

The table lists this clonotype with many counts. CDR3 region: CASELSSYNEQFF. The CDR3 DNA sequence: TGTGCCAGCGAACTAAGCTCCTACAATGAGCAGTTCTTC. This chain uses TRBV5-6 with TRBJ2-1; no clear D gene. Per germline, CDR1 SGHDT and CDR2 YYEEEE. This CDR3 contains 13 residues. V lost 7 bases and J lost 0, with 8 bases in between.

V and J are TRBV7-2 and TRBJ1-4; 8 nucleotides align to TRBD1. Germline V gives CDR1 SGHTA, CDR2 FQGNSA. V was pared by 5 bases and J by 4 bases, with 9 bases of the junction left unmatched. This CDR3 is built from 16 residues. In DNA, the CDR3 is TGTGCCAGCAGCCCTTCGCCGGGACAGGTTAATGAAAAACTGTTTTTT. This sequence encodes CASSPSPGQVNEKLFF.

In its sample, this clonotype was seen a few times. This chain connects TRBV20-1 to TRBJ2-1; TRBD2 might be the D (5 bases). V dropped 0 bases and J dropped 7 bases, with 19 bases sitting between them. There are 16 residues in the CDR3. CDR1 and CDR2 (germline): DFQATT, SNEGSKA (reference sequence). CDR3 residues: CSARDLSGTALNEQFF. CDR3 in DNA: TGCAGTGCTAGAGATCTGAGCGGAACAGCCCTTAATGAGCAGTTCTTC.

This clonotype was counted a few times. The CDR3 here is CASSLLAKLEQYF. CDR3 bases: TGCGCCAGCAGCTTACTAGCGAAGCTGGAGCAGTACTTC. The chain joins TRBV5-1 to TRBJ2-7; TRBD2 aligns across 7 bases. Germline V lookup: CDR1 SGHRS, CDR2 YFSETQ. Trimming cost V 2 bases and J 7 bases; bases outside gene matches: 6. The length of the CDR3 is 13 residues. The whole variable domain, filled in from reference TRBV5-1 and TRBJ2-7, reads KAGVTQTPRYLIKTRGQQVTLSCSPISGHRSVSWYQQTPGQGLQFLFEYFSETQRNKGNFPGRFSGRQFSNSRSEMNVSTLELGDSALYLCASSLLAKLEQYFGPGTRLTVT.

This clonotype has at least ten counts. The chain combines TRBV7-9 with TRBJ2-3, with 13 bases aligning to TRBD2. Trimming removed 5 bases from V and 2 bases from J; junction bases left unmatched: 4. The germline gives CDR1 SEHNR, CDR2 FQNEAQ (reference sequence). The CDR3 loop spans 16 amino acids. The CDR3, as DNA: TGTGCCAGCAGCCGACTAGCGGGAGGTACCACAGATACGCAGTATTTT. Residues: CASSRLAGGTTDTQYF. Combining the CDR3 with reference TRBV7-9 and TRBJ2-3 gives the whole variable domain DTGVSQNPRHKITKRGQNVTFRCDPISEHNRLYWYRQTLGQGPEFLTYFQNEAQLEKSRLLSDRFSAERPKGSFSTLEIQRTEQGDSAMYLCASSRLAGGTTDTQYFGPGTRLTVL.

The chain uses TRBV20-1 and TRBJ1-4, with D possibly being TRBD1 (6 bases). V shed 1 base and J shed 7 bases, with 19 bases lying between them. CDR1 and CDR2 (germline): DFQATT, SNEGSKA (reference sequence). This CDR3 has 16 amino acids. In nucleotides, the CDR3 is TGCAGTGCTAGAGTCTTTCACTGGGGGCTAACTGAAAAACTGTTTTTT. Translated: CSARVFHWGLTEKLFF.

This clonotype occurred once. The J gene is TRBJ2-2, the V gene TRBV7-8, with 12 positions matching TRBD2. This CDR3 region has 18 residues. V was pared by 2 bases and J by 6 bases, with 10 bases of the junction left unmatched. Germline values: CDR1 SGHVS, CDR2 FQNEAQ. The CDR3 region is CASSLWASTSGSSGELFF. CDR3 bases: TGTGCCAGCAGCTTATGGGCGTCGACTAGCGGGAGTTCCGGGGAGCTGTTTTTT.

At least ten counts were recorded for this clonotype. The J gene is TRBJ2-7, the V gene TRBV20-1; possible D gene TRBD1, 6 bases. Germline V gives CDR1 DFQATT, CDR2 SNEGSKA (reference sequence). The CDR3 contains 14 residues. Trimming removed 5 bases from V and 6 bases from J, with 20 bases in between. This chain's CDR3 is CSAYTGSVEGEQYF. CDR3 nucleotides: TGCAGTGCTTATACAGGGTCCGTAGAGGGCGAGCAGTACTTC.

This clonotype was seen a handful of times. The V gene is TRBV12-3 or TRBV12-4, the J gene TRBJ2-3, with 8 bases lining up with TRBD1. With V trimmed by 3 bases and J by 4 bases, 6 bases remained unmatched. CDR3 length: 15 residues. The chain's CDR3 is CASSLDRASPDTQYF. The CDR3 bases are TGTGCCAGCAGTTTGGACAGGGCGAGTCCAGATACGCAGTATTTT.